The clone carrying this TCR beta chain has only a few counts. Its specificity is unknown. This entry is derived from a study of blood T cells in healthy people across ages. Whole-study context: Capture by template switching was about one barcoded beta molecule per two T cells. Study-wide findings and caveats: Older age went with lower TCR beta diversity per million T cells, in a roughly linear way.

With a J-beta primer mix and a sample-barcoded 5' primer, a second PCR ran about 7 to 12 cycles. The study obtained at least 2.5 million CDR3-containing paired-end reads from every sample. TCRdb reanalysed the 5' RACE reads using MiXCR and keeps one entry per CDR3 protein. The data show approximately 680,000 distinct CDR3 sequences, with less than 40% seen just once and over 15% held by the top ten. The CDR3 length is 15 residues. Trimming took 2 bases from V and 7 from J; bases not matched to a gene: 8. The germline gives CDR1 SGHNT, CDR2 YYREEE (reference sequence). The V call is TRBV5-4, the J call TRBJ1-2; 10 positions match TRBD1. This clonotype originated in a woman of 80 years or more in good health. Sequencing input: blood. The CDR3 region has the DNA TGTGCCAGCAGCTTTACTCGGACAGGGGGGGGTGGCTACACCTTC. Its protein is CASSFTRTGGGGYTF.